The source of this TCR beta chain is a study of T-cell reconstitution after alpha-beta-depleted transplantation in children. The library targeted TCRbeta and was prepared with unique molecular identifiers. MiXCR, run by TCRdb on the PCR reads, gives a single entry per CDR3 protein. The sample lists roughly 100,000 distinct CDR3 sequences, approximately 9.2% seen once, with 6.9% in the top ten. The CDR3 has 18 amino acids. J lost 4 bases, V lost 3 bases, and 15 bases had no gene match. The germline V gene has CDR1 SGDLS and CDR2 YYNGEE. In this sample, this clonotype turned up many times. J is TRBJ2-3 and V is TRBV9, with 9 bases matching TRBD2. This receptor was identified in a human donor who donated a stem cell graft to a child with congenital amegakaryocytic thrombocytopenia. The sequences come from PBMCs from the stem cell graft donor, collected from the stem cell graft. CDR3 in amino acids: CASSDYSAGTSSADTQYF. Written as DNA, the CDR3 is TGTGCCAGCAGCGACTACAGTGCCGGGACTAGCAGCGCAGATACGCAGTATTTT.